This T cell receptor (beta chain) appears in the sequencing data of a study of Graves' ophthalmopathy and Graves' hyperthyroidism. Study in general: Hyperthyroidism is called stable when no ophthalmopathy develops within 18 months of follow-up.

V shed 5 bases and J 10 bases; nucleotides not matched to a gene: 12. Germline V gene sequence: CDR1 SEHNR, CDR2 FQNEAQ (reference sequence). This CDR3 is built from 14 residues. Amplification of TCR beta CDR3 regions used RNA transcripts. The library came from an HTBI-primed first-round RT-PCR and a second-round multiplex PCR. TCRdb recomputed calls from the multiplex PCR reads with MiXCR, one row per CDR3 protein. Of about 500,000 distinct CDR3 sequences detected, about 35% appear once; the ten largest clones hold 4% to 5%. The source of this sequence is an adult man with Graves' hyperthyroidism. This chain connects TRBV7-9 to TRBJ1-1, with 8 bases identical to TRBD1. The material sequenced was peripheral blood or thyroid tissue (not recorded which). The CDR3 nucleotides are TGTGCCAGCAGCAATACCGGGACAGGTGTTGGAGCTTTCTTT. Amino acids: CASSNTGTGVGAFF.